The next 15 T cell receptor beta chains were all read from a single sample in a study of CD8 T cells in ankylosing spondylitis. Using its own MiXCR run on the 5' RACE reads, TCRdb lists one record per CDR3 protein. The sample gives 150,000 to 200,000 distinct CDR3 sequences, 15% to 20% of which show up once; 4.3% is in the top ten. Sequenced input: blood, either unsorted or a sorted T cell fraction (not recorded which). All receptors come from a male donor between 10 and 30 years old with ankylosing spondylitis or in good health (not recorded which).

The sample holds many counts of this clonotype. The gene calls are TRBV19 and TRBJ1-1, with no clear D. CDR1 is LNHDA and CDR2 is SQIVND in the germline V gene (reference sequence). The CDR3 loop spans 14 amino acids. Trimming took off 3 bases at V and 11 bases at J, with 19 bases between the two ends. As DNA, the CDR3 is TGTGCCAGTAGTATGATGGAACAGCCTCGGGCGGCTTTCTTT. It encodes CASSMMEQPRAAFF.

The chain combines TRBV4-1 with TRBJ2-5; the D is unclear. The CDR3 is 13 amino acids. V shed 2 bases and J shed 5 bases, with 9 bases lying between them. Germline CDR1 and CDR2: MGHRA and YSYEKL. CDR3 in amino acids: CASSQFEKETQYF. Written as DNA, the CDR3 is TGCGCCAGCAGCCAATTCGAGAAGGAGACCCAGTACTTC.

This clonotype has ten or more counts. The CDR3 sequence is CASSARDRGTGELFF. The CDR3 DNA reads TGTGCCAGCAGTGCCCGGGACAGGGGTACCGGGGAGCTGTTTTTT. V is TRBV6-1 and J is TRBJ2-2; TRBD1 aligns across 10 bases. V trimming: 4 bases; J trimming: 5 bases; junction bases outside the gene matches: 4. The CDR3 runs to 15 residues. The germline V gene encodes CDR1 MNHNS and CDR2 SASEGT.

This clonotype was recorded many times. The chain carries TRBV7-6 and TRBJ2-7; 10 nucleotides align to TRBD2. Germline V gene sequence: CDR1 SGHVS, CDR2 FNYEAQ. The CDR3 contains 15 residues. After removal of 4 bases from V and 0 bases from J, the junction contained 3 bases not matched to a gene. Here the CDR3 DNA reads TGTGCCAGCAGCTCCGAGCGGGAGGGCTCCTACGAGCAGTACTTC. Its translation: CASSSEREGSYEQYF.

This clonotype was detected ten times or more. The J gene is TRBJ2-5, the V gene TRBV27, with 7 bases lining up with TRBD1. Germline-derived CDR1 and CDR2 are MNHEY and SMNVEV (reference sequence). V shed 7 bases, J shed 1 base, and the junction held 3 bases outside the gene matches. The CDR3 is made up of 13 amino acids. This CDR3 reads CASMGDSQETQYF. The DNA for the CDR3 is TGTGCCAGCATGGGGGACAGCCAAGAGACCCAGTACTTC.

This clonotype was seen at least ten times. This chain connects TRBV9 to TRBJ2-7; 7 nucleotides match TRBD1. Germline V lookup: CDR1 SGDLS, CDR2 YYNGEE. The CDR3 is 12 amino acids. The V gene end was trimmed by 3 bases and the J gene end by 5 bases; junction bases not matched to a gene: 2. The CDR3 loop is CASSAQGNEQYF. In nucleotides, the CDR3 is TGTGCCAGCAGCGCACAGGGGAACGAGCAGTACTTC.

The CDR3 here is CASSPQSGVRNSGANVLTF. CDR3 coding DNA: TGTGCCAGCTCACCACAATCAGGGGTGAGGAACTCTGGGGCCAACGTCCTGACTTTC. The genes are TRBV18 and TRBJ2-6, with D maybe TRBD1 (6 bases). This CDR3 is built from 19 residues. V dropped 1 base and J dropped 0 bases, with 16 bases sitting between them. Germline V gene lookup returns CDR1 KGHSH and CDR2 LQKENI.

In its sample, this clonotype was seen many times. The chain employs TRBV4-3 and TRBJ2-3; 8 positions agree with TRBD2. V lost 0 bases and J lost 3; bases outside the gene matches: 2. CDR1 is LGHNA and CDR2 is YSLEER in the germline V gene. The CDR3 has 15 residues. CDR3 DNA: TGCGCCAGCAGCCAAGATAGACTAGCGACAGATACGCAGTATTTT. Residues: CASSQDRLATDTQYF.

This chain links TRBV27 with TRBJ2-1, with D perhaps matching TRBD1 (6 bases). Germline CDR1 MNHEY, CDR2 SMNVEV (reference sequence). The CDR3 length is 12 residues. V lost 7 bases, J lost 10 bases, and 14 bases lay in between. The CDR3 region is CASMLGAGEQFF. The CDR3 DNA reads TGTGCCAGCATGCTGGGGGCAGGGGAGCAGTTCTTC.

This clonotype was seen many times. The V call is TRBV12-3 or TRBV12-4, the J call TRBJ2-2, with D possibly matching TRBD2 (7 bases). The CDR3 consists of 15 residues. The V gene lost 7 bases and the J gene lost 4 bases, with 16 bases spanning the gap. CDR3 sequence: CASTTRGALTGELFF. CDR3 DNA sequence: TGTGCCAGCACCACTCGGGGGGCCCTCACCGGGGAGCTGTTTTTT.

This clonotype has a count of ten or more. The chain recombines TRBV7-9 with TRBJ2-7; 7 bases map to TRBD1. Per germline, CDR1 SEHNR and CDR2 FQNEAQ (reference sequence). V lost 5 bases and J lost 2; bases outside the gene matches: 9. CDR3 length equals 15 residues. DNA of the CDR3: TGTGCCAGCAGCGCAGATACCGGGACAGCCTACGAGCAGTACGTC. It codes for CASSADTGTAYEQYV.

Many counts were recorded for this clonotype. The chain links TRBV3-1 to TRBJ1-2; no clear D. CDR1 and CDR2 from the germline V gene are LGHDT and YNNKEL (reference sequence). The CDR3 is 12 amino acids. Trimming cost V 1 base and J 8 bases, with 8 bases left between them. CDR3 nucleotide sequence: TGTGCCAGCAGCCAAGGGTCCAGCGGCTACACCTTC. This gives the protein CASSQGSSGYTF.

In this sample, this clonotype turned up a few times. Being one base from a much bigger clone, this may be a read error. The V gene is TRBV28, the J gene TRBJ2-5; no firm D call. The CDR3 loop spans 11 amino acids. CDR1 and CDR2 (germline): MDHEN, SYDVKM. V lost 6 bases, J lost 5 bases, and 7 bases lay in between. The CDR3 DNA reads as TGTGCCAGCAGCAGAAGGGAGACCCAGTACTTC. It codes for CASSRRETQYF.

Many counts were recorded for this clonotype. The chain uses TRBV19 and TRBJ1-1; 9 positions agree with TRBD1. The germline V gene has CDR1 LNHDA and CDR2 SQIVND (reference sequence). The CDR3 has 15 amino acids. With 1 base clipped from V and 7 bases from J, the junction kept 7 bases outside the gene matches. The CDR3: CASSIGAQGAFEAFF. In DNA form, the CDR3 reads TGTGCCAGTAGTATAGGGGCACAGGGGGCCTTTGAAGCTTTCTTT.

This clonotype was found many times. V is TRBV5-1 and J is TRBJ2-5; the match to TRBD2 covers 9 bases. This CDR3 comprises 14 residues. CDR1 is SGHRS, CDR2 YFSETQ, per germline. J lost 2 bases, V lost 4 bases, and 3 bases had no gene match. CDR3 in amino acids: CASSPTSGQETQYF. Written as DNA, the CDR3 is TGCGCCAGCAGCCCGACTAGCGGACAAGAGACCCAGTACTTC. Looking up the rest from reference TRBV5-1 and TRBJ2-5 gives the full variable domain: KAGVTQTPRYLIKTRGQQVTLSCSPISGHRSVSWYQQTPGQGLQFLFEYFSETQRNKGNFPGRFSGRQFSNSRSEMNVSTLELGDSALYLCASSPTSGQETQYFGPGTRLLVL.